Listed here are 5 T cell receptor beta chains from one sample, sequenced in a study of monozygotic twins with inflammatory bowel disease. From the 5' RACE reads, TCRdb lists one entry per CDR3 protein and no DNA. Recorded for this sample: fewer than 550,000 distinct CDR3 sequences. Material: blood. Every receptor here comes from a human donor with ulcerative colitis or Crohn's disease, or a healthy co-twin of an affected twin (not recorded which).

V is TRBV7-9 and J is TRBJ2-7; lacking DNA, the TRBD1 call made by TCRdb goes unchecked. The CDR3 runs to 15 residues. CDR1 and CDR2 (germline): SEHNR, FQNEAQ (reference sequence). The CDR3 spells CASSLATGGPREQYF. Supplemented by reference TRBV7-9 and TRBJ2-7, the full variable domain reads DTGVSQNPRHKITKRGQNVTFRCDPISEHNRLYWYRQTLGQGPEFLTYFQNEAQLEKSRLLSDRFSAERPKGSFSTLEIQRTEQGDSAMYLCASSLATGGPREQYFGPGTRLTVT.

The rearrangement joins TRBV4-1 to TRBJ1-2. The CDR3 totals 15 residues. CDR1 is MGHRA, CDR2 YSYEKL, per germline. The chain's CDR3 is CASSQDIMSPGGSTF.

The chain combines TRBV30 with TRBJ2-2. Per germline, CDR1 GTSNPN and CDR2 SVGIG (reference sequence). The CDR3 is 14 amino acids. This CDR3 reads CAWSVLRNTGELFF. The whole variable domain, remainder taken from reference TRBV30 and TRBJ2-2, is SQTIHQWPATLVQPVGSPLSLECTVEGTSNPNLYWYRQAAGRGLQLLFYSVGIGQISSEVPQNLSASRPQDRQFILSSKKLLLSDSGFYLCAWSVLRNTGELFFGEGSRLTVL.

This rearrangement joins TRBV7-9 to TRBJ1-1. Germline CDR1 and CDR2: SEHNR and FQNEAQ (reference sequence). The CDR3 totals 13 residues. CDR3 sequence: CASSSQWGTEAFF.

The V gene is TRBV5-1, the J gene TRBJ2-1; TCRdb calls TRBD2, which cannot be checked without DNA. The CDR3 contains 16 residues. In germline, CDR1 is SGHRS, CDR2 YFSETQ. The CDR3 sequence is CASSLAGGRAANEQFF.